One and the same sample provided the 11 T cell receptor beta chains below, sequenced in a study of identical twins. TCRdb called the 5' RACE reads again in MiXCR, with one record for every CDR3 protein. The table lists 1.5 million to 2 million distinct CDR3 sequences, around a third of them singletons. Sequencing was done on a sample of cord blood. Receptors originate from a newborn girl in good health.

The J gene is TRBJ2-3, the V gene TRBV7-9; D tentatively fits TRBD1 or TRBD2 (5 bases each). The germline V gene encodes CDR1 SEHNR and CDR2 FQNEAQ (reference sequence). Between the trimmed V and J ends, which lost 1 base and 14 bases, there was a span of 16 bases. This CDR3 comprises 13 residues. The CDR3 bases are TGTGCCAGCAGCTTAGTCGGGGACCGCGGATGGTATTTT. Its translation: CASSLVGDRGWYF.

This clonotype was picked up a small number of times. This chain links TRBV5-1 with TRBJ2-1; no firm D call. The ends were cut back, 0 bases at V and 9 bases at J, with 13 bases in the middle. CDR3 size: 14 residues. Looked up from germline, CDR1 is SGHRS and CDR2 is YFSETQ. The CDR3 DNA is TGCGCCAGCAGCTTGGGGGGTAGCAGTAGTGAGCAGTTCTTC. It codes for CASSLGGSSSEQFF.

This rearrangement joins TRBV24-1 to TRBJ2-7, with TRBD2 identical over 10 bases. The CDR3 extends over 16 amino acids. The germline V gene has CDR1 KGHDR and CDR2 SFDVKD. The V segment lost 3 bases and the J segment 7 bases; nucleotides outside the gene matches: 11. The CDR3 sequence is CATSDPLAGAGNEQYF. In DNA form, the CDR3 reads TGTGCCACCAGTGATCCCCTAGCGGGAGCCGGCAATGAGCAGTACTTC.

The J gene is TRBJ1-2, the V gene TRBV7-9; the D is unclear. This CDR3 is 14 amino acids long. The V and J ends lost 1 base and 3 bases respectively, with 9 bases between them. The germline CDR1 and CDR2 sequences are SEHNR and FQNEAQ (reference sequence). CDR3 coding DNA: TGTGCCAGCAGCTTAGAGTTGGCACACTATGGCTACACCTTC. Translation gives CASSLELAHYGYTF.

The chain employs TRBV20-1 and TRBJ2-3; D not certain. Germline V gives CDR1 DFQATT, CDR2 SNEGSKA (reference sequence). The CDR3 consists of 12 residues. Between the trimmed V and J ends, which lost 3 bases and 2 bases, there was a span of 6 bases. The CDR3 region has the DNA TGCAGTGCTAGGAGCCACACAGATACGCAGTATTTT. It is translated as CSARSHTDTQYF.

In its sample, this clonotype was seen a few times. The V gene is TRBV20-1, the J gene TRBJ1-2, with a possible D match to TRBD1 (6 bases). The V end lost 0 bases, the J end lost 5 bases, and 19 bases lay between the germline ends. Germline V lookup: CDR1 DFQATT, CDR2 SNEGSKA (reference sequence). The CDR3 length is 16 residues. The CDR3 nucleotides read TGCAGTGCTAGAGATAAGTCCTCCGCAGGGGAGTATGGCTACACCTTC. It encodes CSARDKSSAGEYGYTF.

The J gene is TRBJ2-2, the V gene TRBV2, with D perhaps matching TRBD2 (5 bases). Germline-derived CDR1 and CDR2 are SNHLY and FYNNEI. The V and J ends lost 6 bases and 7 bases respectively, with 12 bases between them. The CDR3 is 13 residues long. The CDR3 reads CASSGDGVGELFF. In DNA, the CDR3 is TGTGCCAGCAGCGGAGACGGGGTCGGGGAGCTGTTTTTT.

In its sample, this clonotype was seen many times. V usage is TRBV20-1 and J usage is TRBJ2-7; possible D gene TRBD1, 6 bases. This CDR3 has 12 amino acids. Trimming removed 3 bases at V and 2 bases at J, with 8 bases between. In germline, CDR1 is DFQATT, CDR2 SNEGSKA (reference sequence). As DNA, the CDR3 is TGCAGTGCTAGCCGGGACACCTACGAGCAGTACTTC. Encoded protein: CSASRDTYEQYF.

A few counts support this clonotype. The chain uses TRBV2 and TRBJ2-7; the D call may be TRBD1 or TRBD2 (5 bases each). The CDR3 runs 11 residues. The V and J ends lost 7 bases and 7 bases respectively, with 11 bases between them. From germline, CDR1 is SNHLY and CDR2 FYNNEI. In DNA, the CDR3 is TGTGCCAGCACAGGGTGGGAGGAGCAGTACTTC. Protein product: CASTGWEEQYF.

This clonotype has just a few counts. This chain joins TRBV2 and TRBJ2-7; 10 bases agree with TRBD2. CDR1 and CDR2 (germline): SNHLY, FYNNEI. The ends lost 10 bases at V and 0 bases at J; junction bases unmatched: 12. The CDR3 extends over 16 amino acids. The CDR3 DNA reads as TGTGCCACCTCGATTTTACTAGCGGGAAGCTCCTACGAGCAGTACTTC. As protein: CATSILLAGSSYEQYF.

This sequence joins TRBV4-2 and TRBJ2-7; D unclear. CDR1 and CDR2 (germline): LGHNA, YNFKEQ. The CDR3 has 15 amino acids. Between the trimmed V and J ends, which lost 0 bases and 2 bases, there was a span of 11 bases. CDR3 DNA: TGTGCCAGCAGCCAAGAGCAGACCTCCCCCTACGAGCAGTACTTC. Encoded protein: CASSQEQTSPYEQYF.